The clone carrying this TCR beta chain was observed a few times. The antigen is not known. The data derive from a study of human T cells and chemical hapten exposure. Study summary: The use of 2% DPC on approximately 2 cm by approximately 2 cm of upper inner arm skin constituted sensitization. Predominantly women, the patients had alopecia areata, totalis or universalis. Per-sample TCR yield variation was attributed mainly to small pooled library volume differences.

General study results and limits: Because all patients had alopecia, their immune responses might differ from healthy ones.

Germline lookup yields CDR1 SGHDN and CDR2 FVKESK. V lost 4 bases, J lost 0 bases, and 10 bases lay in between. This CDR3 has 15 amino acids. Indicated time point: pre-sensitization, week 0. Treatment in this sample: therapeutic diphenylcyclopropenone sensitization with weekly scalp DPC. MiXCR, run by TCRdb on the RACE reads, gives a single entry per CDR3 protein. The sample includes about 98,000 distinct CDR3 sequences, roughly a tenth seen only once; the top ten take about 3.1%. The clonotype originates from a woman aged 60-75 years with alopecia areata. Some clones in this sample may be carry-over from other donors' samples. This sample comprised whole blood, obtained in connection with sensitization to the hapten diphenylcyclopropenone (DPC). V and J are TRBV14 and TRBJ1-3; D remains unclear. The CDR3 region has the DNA TGTGCCAGCAGCCGCGGACCGGCCTCTGGAAACACCATATATTTT. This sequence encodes CASSRGPASGNTIYF.